Following are 10 T cell receptor beta chains from one sample sequenced in a study of shared T cell receptors in the human thymus. Produced via immunoSEQ multiplex PCR; TCRdb's table is partial and in-frame only. Counted here are around 340,000 clones, roughly 94% occurring once; the ten biggest clones make up approximately 0.02%. The sequencing input was thymocytes. These receptors all come from a human donor.

This sequence joins TRBV7-2 and TRBJ1-1; tentative D call: TRBD1 (6 bases). With 3 bases removed from V and 8 bases from J, the gap between germline ends came to 16 bases. From germline, CDR1 is SGHTA and CDR2 FQGNSA. The CDR3 spans 14 residues. Here the CDR3 DNA reads TGTGCCAGCAGCTTGGCAGTAGGGGACATCGAAGCTTTCTTT. Its protein is CASSLAVGDIEAFF.

This clone appeared a few times. The chain carries TRBV20-1 and TRBJ1-1; D gene ambiguous. The germline gives CDR1 DFQATT, CDR2 SNEGSKA (reference sequence). CDR3 size: 11 residues. The V end lost 5 bases, the J end lost 4 bases, and 8 bases lay between the germline ends. CDR3 sequence reads: CSAPHVTEAFF. CDR3 nucleotide sequence: TGCAGTGCTCCCCACGTCACTGAAGCTTTCTTT.

The chain has TRBV5-4 and TRBJ2-1; the match to TRBD2 covers 13 bases. The germline CDR1 and CDR2 sequences are SGHNT and YYREEE (reference sequence). With V trimmed by 3 bases and J by 7 bases, 4 bases remained unmatched. The CDR3 is made up of 15 amino acids. DNA of the CDR3: TGTGCCAGCAGCTCGGGACTAGCGGGAAAAAATGAGCAGTTCTTC. Translation: CASSSGLAGKNEQFF.

J is TRBJ1-5 and V is TRBV27, with 8 bases that match TRBD1. The CDR3 extends over 14 amino acids. The junction had 8 bases not matched to a gene; V was cut back by 6 bases and J by 7 bases. The germline gives CDR1 MNHEY, CDR2 SMNVEV (reference sequence). The CDR3 region is CASSSDRVGQPQHF. The DNA of the CDR3 is TGTGCCAGCAGCTCGGACAGGGTGGGACAGCCCCAGCATTTT.

The rearrangement uses TRBV10-3 and TRBJ1-1; 9 positions match TRBD1. Germline V lookup: CDR1 ENHRY, CDR2 SYGVKD. J was trimmed by 2 bases and V by 4 bases; bases with no gene match: 2. This CDR3 spans 14 amino acids. The chain's CDR3 is CAISGTGGNTEAFF. The CDR3 bases are TGTGCCATCAGTGGAACAGGGGGCAACACTGAAGCTTTCTTT.

The chain employs TRBV29-1 and TRBJ1-1, with D possibly being TRBD1 (5 bases). Germline CDR1 and CDR2: SQVTM and ANQGSEA. The ends were cut back, 5 bases at V and 3 bases at J, with 22 bases in the middle. CDR3 length: 16 amino acids. Here the CDR3 reads CSVLRAVTSGDTEAFF. CDR3 nucleotide sequence: TGCAGCGTTCTCAGGGCAGTTACATCGGGGGACACTGAAGCTTTCTTT.

The chain employs TRBV2 and TRBJ2-4; D tentatively fits TRBD1 or TRBD2 (5 bases each). The CDR3 is 13 amino acids. Germline CDR1 reads SNHLY; CDR2 reads FYNNEI. V was clipped by 8 bases and J by 5 bases, with 13 bases between them. CDR3 sequence reads: CASGVRDQNIQYF. The CDR3 DNA reads as TGTGCCAGCGGTGTGAGGGACCAAAACATTCAGTACTTC.

The chain has TRBV5-4 and TRBJ2-7, with 13 bases aligning to TRBD2. The V and J ends lost 5 bases and 6 bases, in that order; junction bases with no gene match: 5. The CDR3 is 14 residues long. Per germline, CDR1 SGHNT and CDR2 YYREEE (reference sequence). The CDR3 loop reads CASSSGLAGVEQYF. The DNA for the CDR3 is TGTGCCAGCAGTTCCGGACTAGCGGGAGTCGAGCAGTACTTC.

This chain links TRBV10-1 with TRBJ2-1, with 11 positions matching TRBD2. This CDR3 is built from 15 residues. The V and J ends lost 5 bases and 9 bases, in that order; junction bases with no gene match: 9. Germline values: CDR1 WNHNN, CDR2 SYGVQD (reference sequence). The CDR3 nucleotides are TGCGCCAGCAGTCGAATAGCGGGAGGGCCCTTTGAGCAGTTCTTC. This gives the protein CASSRIAGGPFEQFF.

The chain links TRBV4-3 to TRBJ2-1; a weak D match, TRBD2 (6 bases). The CDR3 consists of 15 residues. Germline V lookup: CDR1 LGHNA, CDR2 YSLEER. Trimming left V 0 bases short and J 6 bases short, with 12 bases between. CDR3 protein: CASSQDRGTGNEQFF. The CDR3 region has the DNA TGCGCCAGCAGCCAAGATCGGGGGACGGGCAATGAGCAGTTCTTC.